What follows are 24 T cell receptor beta chains derived from one specimen sequenced in a study of Graves' ophthalmopathy and Graves' hyperthyroidism. TCR beta CDR3 regions were amplified from RNA transcripts. RT-PCR in the first round used HTBI primers; a second-round multiplex PCR followed. TCRdb reprocessed the multiplex PCR reads via MiXCR and lists one record per CDR3 protein. The data hold 500,000 to 700,000 distinct CDR3 sequences, with approximately 22% observed a single time. The sample taken for sequencing was peripheral blood. The origin of the receptors is a woman under 30 with stable Graves' hyperthyroidism. Some clones in this sample may be carry-over from other donors' samples.

This clonotype occurred many times. One end of the junction fails to match germline, which may point to a read error. This sequence joins TRBV27 and TRBJ1-6, with unresolved D. Germline-derived CDR1 and CDR2 are MNHEY and SMNVEV (reference sequence). This CDR3 contains 15 residues. CDR3 sequence reads: CASSLNGQLNSPLRF. Here the CDR3 DNA reads TGTGCCAGCAGTTTAAATGGGCAGCTAAATTCACCCCTCCGCTTT.

The table lists this clonotype with many counts. The V and J genes are TRBV28 and TRBJ1-1; D ambiguous. V was pared by 6 bases and J by 1 base, with 9 bases between. This CDR3 region has 13 residues. Germline CDR1 MDHEN, CDR2 SYDVKM. The DNA of the CDR3 is TGTGCCAGCAGGTTTGGGCGGAACACTGAAGCTTTCTTT. Translating it yields CASRFGRNTEAFF.

The chain employs TRBV12-3 or TRBV12-4 and TRBJ2-7, with D perhaps TRBD1 (7 bases). The germline V and J ends were trimmed by 6 bases and 5 bases, with 23 bases remaining between them. This CDR3 contains 16 residues. The chain's CDR3 is CASSPYPDRDWNEQYF. CDR3 bases: TGTGCCAGCAGCCCTTACCCCGACAGGGACTGGAACGAGCAGTACTTC.

This clonotype has ten or more counts. V usage is TRBV6-2 or TRBV6-3 and J usage is TRBJ2-4, with D possibly being TRBD2 (5 bases). CDR1 MNHEY and CDR2 SVGEGT come from the germline V gene. The V end was cut by 4 bases, the J end by 14 bases, with 18 bases between. This CDR3 has 13 amino acids. The CDR3 loop reads CASSLPPSSTEYF. The CDR3 coding sequence is TGTGCCAGCAGTTTACCCCCGTCTAGCACCGAGTACTTC.

This clonotype turned up a few times. The J gene is TRBJ2-4, the V gene TRBV11-2; D is uncertain. V lost 5 bases, J lost 2 bases, and 13 bases lay in between. The CDR3 has 15 residues. From germline, CDR1 is SGHAT and CDR2 FQNNGV. This CDR3 reads CASSKIISPKNIQYF. The DNA of the CDR3 is TGTGCCAGCAGCAAAATTATCTCGCCCAAAAACATTCAGTACTTC.

This clonotype has at least ten counts. The genes are TRBV6-5 and TRBJ1-1, with D possibly TRBD1 on 5 matching bases. V gave up 4 bases and J gave up 9 bases, with 9 bases separating them. This CDR3 is built from 11 residues. Per the germline V gene, CDR1 is MNHEY and CDR2 is SVGAGI. The CDR3 region is CASSSSGKAFF. DNA of the CDR3: TGTGCCAGCAGTTCCTCAGGGAAAGCTTTCTTT.

This clonotype was detected a few times. The chain is built from TRBV12-3 or TRBV12-4 and TRBJ2-7; a possible D gene is TRBD2 (5 bases). The CDR3 is made up of 14 amino acids. The ends were cut back, 3 bases at V and 3 bases at J, with 12 bases in the middle. The CDR3 region has the DNA TGTGCCAGCAGTTTCCGGGGTAAGGGCTACGAGCAGTACTTC. Its translation is CASSFRGKGYEQYF.

This clonotype was seen many times. The V call is TRBV28, the J call TRBJ2-7, with 9 positions matching TRBD2. The trim removed 4 bases at V and 6 bases at J, leaving 7 bases unmatched. Per the germline V gene, CDR1 is MDHEN and CDR2 is SYDVKM. This CDR3 contains 14 residues. The CDR3 nucleotides are TGTGCCAGCAGTTCAAGCGGGGGGCACGGCGAGCAGTACTTC. Its translation is CASSSSGGHGEQYF.

This clonotype was observed at least ten times. This may arise from a read error, as a much more abundant clone is one base away. This chain uses TRBV6-5 with TRBJ1-1; D unclear. There are 13 residues in the CDR3. V was clipped by 0 bases and J by 1 base, with 3 bases between them. Germline lookup yields CDR1 MNHEY and CDR2 SVGAGI. CDR3 nucleotides: TGTGCCAGCAGTTACTCACAGAACACTGAAGCTTTCTTT. This gives the protein CASSYSQNTEAFF.

This clonotype was seen many times. V usage is TRBV7-3 and J usage is TRBJ2-2; the D gene is possibly TRBD2 (6 bases). Germline loops: CDR1 SGHTA, CDR2 FQGTGA. Trimming stripped 8 bases from V and 0 bases from J, with 10 bases between. The CDR3 runs to 14 residues. The chain's CDR3 is CASRPGANTGELFF. The CDR3 DNA sequence: TGTGCCAGCCGACCGGGGGCGAACACCGGGGAGCTGTTTTTT.

This clonotype was seen many times. The rearrangement uses TRBV30 and TRBJ2-5; D is ambiguous. Germline V gene sequence: CDR1 GTSNPN, CDR2 SVGIG (reference sequence). This CDR3 has 11 amino acids. The V gene lost 2 bases and the J gene lost 5 bases, with 6 bases spanning the gap. Written as DNA, the CDR3 is TGTGCCTGGAGTCTTGGGGAGACCCAGTACTTC. Translating gives CAWSLGETQYF.

This clonotype was seen many times. The chain recombines TRBV19 with TRBJ1-6, with D uncertain. Germline CDR1 is LNHDA and CDR2 is SQIVND (reference sequence). The V end was cut by 7 bases, the J end by 7 bases, with 14 bases between. The CDR3 consists of 14 residues. The CDR3: CASKTGIINSPLHF. CDR3 nucleotide sequence: TGTGCCAGTAAAACCGGGATCATAAATTCACCCCTCCACTTT.

This rearrangement joins TRBV6-5 to TRBJ2-5; TRBD2 agrees at 9 bases. Trimming took 0 bases from V and 4 from J; bases not matched to a gene: 3. Germline V gives CDR1 MNHEY, CDR2 SVGAGI. There are 15 residues in the CDR3. The CDR3 nucleotides read TGTGCCAGCAGTTACTCGGGTAGCGGGGGAGAGACCCAGTACTTC. It codes for CASSYSGSGGETQYF.

The V and J genes are TRBV5-6 and TRBJ1-1; TRBD1 matches at 9 bases. Germline-derived CDR1 and CDR2 are SGHDT and YYEEEE. The CDR3 covers 14 residues. V was clipped by 0 bases and J by 7 bases; unmatched bases: 4. Here the CDR3 DNA reads TGTGCCAGCAGCTTGGGGGACAGGGCGGATGAAGCTTTCTTT. Amino acids: CASSLGDRADEAFF. Full variable domain (rest looked up from reference TRBV5-6 and TRBJ1-1): DAGVTQSPTHLIKTRGQQVTLRCSPKSGHDTVSWYQQALGQGPQFIFQYYEEEERQRGNFPDRFSGHQFPNYSSELNVNALLLGDSALYLCASSLGDRADEAFFGQGTRLTVV.

In this sample, this clonotype turned up many times. The V call is TRBV11-2, the J call TRBJ2-5, with D possibly TRBD1 on 6 matching bases. This CDR3 has 15 amino acids. Trimming left V 5 bases short and J 5 bases short, with 18 bases between. Germline values: CDR1 SGHAT, CDR2 FQNNGV. The CDR3 nucleotides read TGTGCCAGCAGCCCCGAAGGACAGTTGATTGAGACCCAGTACTTC. Encoded protein: CASSPEGQLIETQYF. The entire variable domain, with the rest obtained from reference TRBV11-2 and TRBJ2-5, is as follows: EAGVAQSPRYKIIEKRQSVAFWCNPISGHATLYWYQQILGQGPKLLIQFQNNGVVDDSQLPKDRFSAERLKGVDSTLKIQPAKLEDSAVYLCASSPEGQLIETQYFGPGTRLLVL.

This clonotype was observed many times. The chain has TRBV6-1 and TRBJ1-6; D unresolved. There are 14 residues in the CDR3. CDR1 and CDR2 (germline): MNHNS, SASEGT. Deletions cut 3 bases from V and 5 bases from J, with 8 bases between. CDR3 region: CASSDTADNSPLHF. CDR3 nucleotide sequence: TGTGCCAGCAGTGATACAGCCGATAATTCACCCCTCCACTTT.

This clonotype was seen many times. The chain has TRBV6-2 or TRBV6-3 and TRBJ2-2; D is uncertain. There are 13 residues in the CDR3. The germline gives CDR1 MNHEY, CDR2 SVGEGT. The V end lost 6 bases, the J end lost 6 bases, and 11 bases lay between the germline ends. CDR3 sequence reads: CASRQESAGELFF. The CDR3, as DNA: TGTGCCAGCAGGCAGGAGTCGGCCGGGGAGCTGTTTTTT.

The chain employs TRBV10-3 and TRBJ2-1; D is ambiguous. The CDR3 runs to 14 residues. Trimming removed 0 bases at V and 4 bases at J, with 7 bases between. Germline loops: CDR1 ENHRY, CDR2 SYGVKD. The CDR3 loop is CAISESDGYNEQFF. CDR3 coding DNA: TGTGCCATCAGTGAGTCGGACGGTTACAATGAGCAGTTCTTC.

This clonotype was counted many times. The chain couples TRBV5-1 to TRBJ1-1; unclear D gene. The CDR3 is 13 residues long. V was cut by 2 bases and J by 0 bases, with 5 bases left in between. The germline V gene encodes CDR1 SGHRS and CDR2 YFSETQ. CDR3 residues: CASSFVVNTEAFF. CDR3 nucleotides: TGCGCCAGCAGCTTCGTGGTGAACACTGAAGCTTTCTTT.

This clonotype was counted ten times or more. The V and J genes are TRBV28 and TRBJ2-4; D perhaps matches TRBD1 (6 bases). The CDR3 covers 14 residues. Germline-derived CDR1 and CDR2 are MDHEN and SYDVKM. Trimming pared 7 bases from V and 1 base from J, leaving 11 bases between. CDR3 in DNA: TGTGCCAGCACCCTCCAGGGGGCCAAAAACATTCAGTACTTC. Its translation is CASTLQGAKNIQYF.

The CDR3 region is CASSGGPAGPLEAFF. The CDR3 DNA follows: TGCGCCAGCAGCGGGGGGCCCGCGGGACCCCTTGAAGCTTTCTTT. The rearrangement links TRBV5-1 to TRBJ1-1, with D possibly being TRBD1 (6 bases). V was shortened by 4 bases and J by 7 bases, with 20 bases between the two germline ends. Germline loops: CDR1 SGHRS, CDR2 YFSETQ. The CDR3 consists of 15 residues.

The V call is TRBV6-2 or TRBV6-3, the J call TRBJ2-7; 10 bases agree with TRBD2. Germline-derived CDR1 and CDR2 are MNHEY and SVGEGT. The J segment lost 3 bases and the V segment lost 3 bases, leaving 17 bases of the junction unmatched. The CDR3 covers 19 residues. The CDR3 DNA is TGTGCCAGCAGTTATACCTTGCTAGCGGGAGAGTACGGTTTCTACGAGCAGTACTTC. Translating it yields CASSYTLLAGEYGFYEQYF.

In this sample, this clonotype turned up many times. This chain links TRBV27 with TRBJ1-2; D gene uncertain. CDR3 length: 14 residues. Per germline, CDR1 MNHEY and CDR2 SMNVEV (reference sequence). V was clipped by 3 bases and J by 4 bases, with 12 bases between them. The CDR3 region has the DNA TGTGCCAGCAGTTTGGCAGGACCCTCCTATGGCTACACCTTC. Translation: CASSLAGPSYGYTF.

This clonotype was counted at least ten times. The chain couples TRBV10-1 to TRBJ2-7; 9 bases line up with TRBD1. CDR3 length: 15 amino acids. The ends lost 0 bases at V and 3 bases at J; junction bases unmatched: 3. Germline V gives CDR1 WNHNN, CDR2 SYGVQD (reference sequence). In nucleotides, the CDR3 is TGCGCCAGCAGTGAGTCGACAGGGGGTGGCTACGAGCAGTACTTC. Its protein product is CASSESTGGGYEQYF.